The TCR beta chain described here comes from a study of beta chain features in type 1 diabetes. The whole isolated RNA underwent reverse transcription, so sequencing captured expressed TCRB transcripts. Using immunoSEQ multiplex PCR, the repertoire was profiled, and TCRdb retains in-frame clones only, with some absent. The profile shows 250,000 to 300,000 clones, more than 13% of them singletons. Findings of the study overall: Among patients with Type 1 diabetes, TCRB CDR3s were moderately but significantly shorter in every one of the four CD4+ subsets.

As concerns this clone: What it binds is not known.

Looked up from germline, CDR1 is SGDLS and CDR2 is YYNGEE. There are 14 residues in the CDR3. Deletions cut 0 bases from V and 3 bases from J, with 9 bases between. The sequence derives from a young man with type 1 diabetes. The specimen was naive CD4+ T cells from blood. The rearrangement joins TRBV9 to TRBJ1-2; D is unresolved. The CDR3 here is CASSVGAAYYGYTF. In DNA, the CDR3 is TGTGCCAGCAGCGTAGGGGCAGCTTACTATGGCTACACCTTC.